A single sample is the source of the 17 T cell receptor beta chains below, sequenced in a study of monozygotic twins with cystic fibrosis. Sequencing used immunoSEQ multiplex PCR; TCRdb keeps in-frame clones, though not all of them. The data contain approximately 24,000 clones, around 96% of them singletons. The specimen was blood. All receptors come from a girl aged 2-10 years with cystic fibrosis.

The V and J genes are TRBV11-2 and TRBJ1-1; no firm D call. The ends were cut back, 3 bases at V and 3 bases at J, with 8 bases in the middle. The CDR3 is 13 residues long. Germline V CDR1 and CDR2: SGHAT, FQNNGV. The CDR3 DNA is TGTGCCAGCAGCTTTTCAGGTTACACTGAAGCTTTCTTT. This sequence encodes CASSFSGYTEAFF.

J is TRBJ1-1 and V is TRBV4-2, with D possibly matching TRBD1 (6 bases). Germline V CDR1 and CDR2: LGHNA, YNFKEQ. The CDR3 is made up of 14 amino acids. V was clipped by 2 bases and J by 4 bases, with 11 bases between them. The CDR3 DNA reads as TGTGCCAGCAGCCAATGGGGAGGGGGCACTGAAGCTTTCTTT. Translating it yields CASSQWGGGTEAFF.

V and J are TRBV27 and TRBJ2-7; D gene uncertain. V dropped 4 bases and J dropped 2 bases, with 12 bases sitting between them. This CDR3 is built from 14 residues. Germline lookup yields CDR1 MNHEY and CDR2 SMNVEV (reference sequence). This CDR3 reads CASSYKSATYEQYF. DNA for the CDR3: TGTGCCAGCAGTTACAAGTCGGCAACCTACGAGCAGTACTTC.

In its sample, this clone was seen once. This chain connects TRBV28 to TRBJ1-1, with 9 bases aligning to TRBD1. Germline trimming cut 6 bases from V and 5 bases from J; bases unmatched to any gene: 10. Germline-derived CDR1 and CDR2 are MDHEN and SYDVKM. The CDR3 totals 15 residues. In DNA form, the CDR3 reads TGTGCCAGCAGCGAAGGGACAGGGAGAGTAACTGAAGCTTTCTTT. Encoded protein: CASSEGTGRVTEAFF. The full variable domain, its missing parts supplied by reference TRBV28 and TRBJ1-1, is DVKVTQSSRYLVKRTGEKVFLECVQDMDHENMFWYRQDPGLGLRLIYFSYDVKMKEKGDIPEGYSVSREKKERFSLILESASTNQTSMYLCASSEGTGRVTEAFFGQGTRLTVV.

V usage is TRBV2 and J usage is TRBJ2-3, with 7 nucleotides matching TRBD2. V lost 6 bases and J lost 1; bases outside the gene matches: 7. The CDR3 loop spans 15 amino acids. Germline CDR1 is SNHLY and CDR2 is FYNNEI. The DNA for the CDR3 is TGTGCCAGCAGCAGGACTAGGATTGGCACAGATACGCAGTATTTT. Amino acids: CASSRTRIGTDTQYF.

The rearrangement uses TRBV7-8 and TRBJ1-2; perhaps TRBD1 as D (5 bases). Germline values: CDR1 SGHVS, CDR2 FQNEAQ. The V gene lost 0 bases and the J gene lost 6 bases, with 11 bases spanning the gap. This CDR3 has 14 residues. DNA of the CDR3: TGTGCCAGCAGCTTAGCGTTCGGGACGGATGGCTACACCTTC. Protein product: CASSLAFGTDGYTF.

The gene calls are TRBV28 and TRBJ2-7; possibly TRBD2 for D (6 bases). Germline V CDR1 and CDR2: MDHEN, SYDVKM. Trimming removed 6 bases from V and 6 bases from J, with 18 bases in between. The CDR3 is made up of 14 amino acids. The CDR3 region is CASRRGGSPGEQYF. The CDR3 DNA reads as TGTGCCAGCAGGAGAGGAGGGTCCCCCGGCGAGCAGTACTTC.

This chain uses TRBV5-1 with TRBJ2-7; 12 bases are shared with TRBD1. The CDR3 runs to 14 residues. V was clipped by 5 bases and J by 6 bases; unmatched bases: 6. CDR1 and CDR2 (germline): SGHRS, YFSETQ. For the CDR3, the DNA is TGCGCCAGCAGAGACCGGGACAGGGGGCCCGAGCAGTACTTC. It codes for CASRDRDRGPEQYF.

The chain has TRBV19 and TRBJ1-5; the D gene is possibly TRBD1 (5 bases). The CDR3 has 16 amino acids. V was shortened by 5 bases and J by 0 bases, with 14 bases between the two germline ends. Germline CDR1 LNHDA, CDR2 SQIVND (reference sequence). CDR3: CASSGVGGSSNQPQHF. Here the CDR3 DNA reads TGTGCCAGTAGTGGGGTTGGGGGGAGTAGCAATCAGCCCCAGCATTTT.

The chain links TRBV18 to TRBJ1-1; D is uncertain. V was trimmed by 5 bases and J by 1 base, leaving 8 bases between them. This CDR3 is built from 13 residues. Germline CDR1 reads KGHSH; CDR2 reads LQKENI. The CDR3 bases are TGTGCCAGCTCATTAAGGGCGAACACTGAAGCTTTCTTT. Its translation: CASSLRANTEAFF.

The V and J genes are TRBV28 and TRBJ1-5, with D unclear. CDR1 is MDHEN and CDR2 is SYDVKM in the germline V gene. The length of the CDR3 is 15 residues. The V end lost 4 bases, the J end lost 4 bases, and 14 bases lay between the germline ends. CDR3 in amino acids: CASSSLAAQNQPQHF. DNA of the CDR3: TGTGCCAGCAGTTCTTTGGCGGCTCAGAATCAGCCCCAGCATTTT.

The CDR3 nucleotides read TGTGCCAGCAGCCCCGTGGTGGGCTACACCTTC. Translating gives CASSPVVGYTF. The chain is built from TRBV9 and TRBJ1-2; D gene uncertain. Germline lookup yields CDR1 SGDLS and CDR2 YYNGEE. The CDR3 extends over 11 amino acids. Trimming pared 4 bases from V and 8 bases from J, leaving 9 bases between.

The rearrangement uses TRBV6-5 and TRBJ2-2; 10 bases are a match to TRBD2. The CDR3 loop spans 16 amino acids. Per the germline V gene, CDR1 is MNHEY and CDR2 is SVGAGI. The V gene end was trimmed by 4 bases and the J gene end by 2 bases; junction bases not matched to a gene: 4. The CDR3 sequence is CASSSWTSGNTGELFF. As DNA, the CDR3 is TGTGCCAGCAGTTCCTGGACTAGCGGTAACACCGGGGAGCTGTTTTTT.

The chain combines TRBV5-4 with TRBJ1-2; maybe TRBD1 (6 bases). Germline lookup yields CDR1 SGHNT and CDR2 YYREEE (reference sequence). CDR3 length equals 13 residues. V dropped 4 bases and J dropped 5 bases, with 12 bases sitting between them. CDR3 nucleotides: TGTGCCAGCAGCCCAGGGGAGGTGTATGGCTACACCTTC. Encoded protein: CASSPGEVYGYTF.

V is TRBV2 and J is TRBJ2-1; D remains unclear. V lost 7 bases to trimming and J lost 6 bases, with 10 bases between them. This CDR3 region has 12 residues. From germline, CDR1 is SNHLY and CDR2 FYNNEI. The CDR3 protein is CASNPQGNEQFF. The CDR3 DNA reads TGTGCCAGCAACCCCCAAGGCAATGAGCAGTTCTTC.

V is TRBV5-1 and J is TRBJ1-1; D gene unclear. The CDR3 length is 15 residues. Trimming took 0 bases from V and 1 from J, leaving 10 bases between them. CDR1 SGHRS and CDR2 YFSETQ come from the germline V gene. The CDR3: CASSLGWAGNTEAFF. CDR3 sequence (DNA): TGCGCCAGCAGCTTGGGATGGGCCGGGAACACTGAAGCTTTCTTT. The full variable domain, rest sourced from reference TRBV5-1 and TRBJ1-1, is KAGVTQTPRYLIKTRGQQVTLSCSPISGHRSVSWYQQTPGQGLQFLFEYFSETQRNKGNFPGRFSGRQFSNSRSEMNVSTLELGDSALYLCASSLGWAGNTEAFFGQGTRLTVV.

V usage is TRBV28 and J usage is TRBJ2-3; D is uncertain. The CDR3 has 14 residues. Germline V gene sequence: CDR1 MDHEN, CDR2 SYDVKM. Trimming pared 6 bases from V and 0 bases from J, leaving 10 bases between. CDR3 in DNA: TGTGCCAGCAGATTTAGTACTAGCACAGATACGCAGTATTTT. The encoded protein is CASRFSTSTDTQYF. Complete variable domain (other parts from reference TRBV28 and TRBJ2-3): DVKVTQSSRYLVKRTGEKVFLECVQDMDHENMFWYRQDPGLGLRLIYFSYDVKMKEKGDIPEGYSVSREKKERFSLILESASTNQTSMYLCASRFSTSTDTQYFGPGTRLTVL.